This is a list of T cell receptor beta chains from one sample in a study of CD8 T cells in Susac syndrome. TCRdb redid the calling of the immunoSEQ multiplex PCR reads with MiXCR, one entry per CDR3 protein. Of about 240,000 distinct CDR3 sequences in the sample, 90% to 96% were seen once. Sequencing was done on a sample of CD4+ T cells from PBMCs. These receptors were obtained from a human donor with Susac syndrome. CDR3s include the opening cysteine and the closing phenylalanine or tryptophan. Each record gives: J gene, V gene, CDR3 protein.

J gene: TRBJ2-5
V gene: TRBV5-1
CDR3 protein: CASSLQDRQRGETQYF

J gene: TRBJ2-2
V gene: TRBV20-1
CDR3 protein: CSAVGPSITGELFF

J gene: TRBJ1-5
V gene: TRBV5-8
CDR3 protein: CASSLAGGEWQPQHF

J gene: TRBJ2-7
V gene: TRBV30
CDR3 protein: CAWSPDGRSVDEQYF

J gene: TRBJ2-4
V gene: TRBV20-1
CDR3 protein: CSAPLTGGDIQYF

J gene: TRBJ1-2
V gene: TRBV24-1
CDR3 protein: CATSDSTGGVYGYTF

J gene: TRBJ1-2
V gene: TRBV20-1
CDR3 protein: CSAIIGGSNYGYTF

J gene: TRBJ2-7
V gene: TRBV11-1
CDR3 protein: CASTVDRGVGEQYF

J gene: TRBJ2-3
V gene: TRBV25-1
CDR3 protein: CASSPGLAGPSSTDTQYF

J gene: TRBJ2-1
V gene: TRBV3-1
CDR3 protein: CASSQGTRVREQFF